These 16 T cell receptor beta chains originate from one sample sequenced in a study of early T cells in non-severe SARS-CoV-2 infection. TCRdb re-called the 5' RACE reads with MiXCR, one entry per CDR3 protein. The repertoire holds roughly 60,000 distinct CDR3 sequences, roughly 8.4% seen once, with roughly 3.5% in the top ten. The sequencing input was whole blood. These TCRs come from an adult who was a healthcare worker with PCR-confirmed SARS-CoV-2 infection or an uninfected control (not recorded which).

The V gene is TRBV4-2, the J gene TRBJ2-2; either TRBD1 or TRBD2 may fit D (5 bases each). Germline lookup yields CDR1 LGHNA and CDR2 YNFKEQ. The CDR3 totals 14 residues. Trimming left V 0 bases short and J 4 bases short, with 6 bases between. CDR3 bases: TGTGCCAGCAGCCAAGAGGGGACCACCGGGGAGCTGTTTTTT. This sequence encodes CASSQEGTTGELFF.

This clonotype was observed a few times. The chain links TRBV5-1 to TRBJ2-5, with TRBD2 matching 9 bases. V shed 1 base, J shed 6 bases, and the junction held 13 bases outside the gene matches. The CDR3 length is 17 residues. From germline, CDR1 is SGHRS and CDR2 YFSETQ. The CDR3 protein is CASSLTSLREGGKTQYF. The DNA of the CDR3 is TGCGCCAGCAGCTTGACCTCACTGCGGGAGGGCGGGAAGACCCAGTACTTC.

V is TRBV28 and J is TRBJ1-2; D is ambiguous. This CDR3 is built from 12 residues. V lost 3 bases to trimming and J lost 5 bases, with 7 bases between them. Looked up from germline, CDR1 is MDHEN and CDR2 is SYDVKM. CDR3 region: CASSLRFYGYTF. CDR3 coding DNA: TGTGCCAGCAGTTTGCGTTTTTATGGCTACACCTTC.

This clonotype was counted ten times or more. This rearrangement joins TRBV4-1 to TRBJ1-1, with 8 bases that match TRBD1. The CDR3 consists of 17 residues. V gave up 0 bases and J gave up 1 base; unmatched junction bases: 7. CDR1 and CDR2 from the germline V gene are MGHRA and YSYEKL. The CDR3 bases are TGCGCCAGCAGCCAAGATTTGACAGGGGTTGAGAACACTGAAGCTTTCTTT. This translates into CASSQDLTGVENTEAFF.

The rearrangement uses TRBV30 and TRBJ1-1; no clear D gene. CDR1 and CDR2 from the germline V gene are GTSNPN and SVGIG (reference sequence). Trimming took off 2 bases at V and 3 bases at J, with 10 bases between the two ends. The CDR3 loop spans 13 amino acids. The CDR3: CAWSRTVYTEAFF. The CDR3 region has the DNA TGTGCCTGGAGTCGGACGGTATACACTGAAGCTTTCTTT.

In this sample, this clonotype turned up many times. The V and J genes are TRBV29-1 and TRBJ2-7, with D uncertain. V dropped 1 base and J dropped 1 base, with 8 bases sitting between them. From germline, CDR1 is SQVTM and CDR2 ANQGSEA. This CDR3 is built from 13 residues. For the CDR3, the DNA is TGCAGCGTTGAAGGGTCAGGTTCCTACGAGCAGTACTTC. This encodes CSVEGSGSYEQYF.

This clonotype has a handful of counts. V usage is TRBV15 and J usage is TRBJ2-7; the D gene is possibly TRBD2 (6 bases). The CDR3 totals 15 residues. V was pared by 2 bases and J by 1 base, with 12 bases between. In germline, CDR1 is LNHNV, CDR2 YYDKDF (reference sequence). CDR3 protein: CATSRSGELSYEQYF. The CDR3 nucleotides read TGTGCCACCAGCAGATCGGGGGAGCTTTCCTACGAGCAGTACTTC. Based on the CDR3 plus reference TRBV15 and TRBJ2-7, the full variable domain is DAMVIQNPRYQVTQFGKPVTLSCSQTLNHNVMYWYQQKSSQAPKLLFHYYDKDFNNEADTPDNFQSRRPNTSFCFLDIRSPGLGDTAMYLCATSRSGELSYEQYFGPGTRLTVT.

This clonotype was seen a handful of times. This rearrangement joins TRBV29-1 to TRBJ2-7; 7 bases are shared with TRBD2. V gave up 4 bases and J gave up 6 bases; unmatched junction bases: 9. The germline V gene encodes CDR1 SQVTM and CDR2 ANQGSEA. The CDR3 is 13 amino acids. Here the CDR3 DNA reads TGCAGCGTTGGAGTGGGAGGGCCAAGCGAGCAGTACTTC. Translating gives CSVGVGGPSEQYF.

This clonotype was seen a few times. The rearrangement joins TRBV6-5 to TRBJ2-7; the match to TRBD2 covers 11 bases. Germline CDR1 is MNHEY and CDR2 is SVGAGI. The CDR3 has 13 residues. V lost 6 bases and J lost 2; bases outside the gene matches: 0. The CDR3 loop is CASRTSGTYEQYF. DNA for the CDR3: TGTGCCAGCAGGACTAGCGGGACCTACGAGCAGTACTTC.

At least ten counts were recorded for this clonotype. This rearrangement joins TRBV20-1 to TRBJ2-1; 11 bases line up with TRBD2. CDR3 length: 13 residues. Germline values: CDR1 DFQATT, CDR2 SNEGSKA (reference sequence). Trimming cost V 4 bases and J 9 bases; bases outside gene matches: 5. The CDR3 protein is CSATGLAGVEQFF. The CDR3, as DNA: TGCAGTGCTACTGGACTAGCGGGCGTTGAGCAGTTCTTC.

This chain connects TRBV7-3 to TRBJ2-6, with D maybe TRBD2 (6 bases). From germline, CDR1 is SGHTA and CDR2 FQGTGA. Trimming shortened V by 0 bases and J by 0 bases, and 12 bases separated the two germline ends. This CDR3 region has 18 residues. This chain's CDR3 is CASSLTPQTSSGANVLTF. The DNA of the CDR3 is TGTGCCAGCAGCTTAACGCCACAGACTAGCTCTGGGGCCAACGTCCTGACTTTC.

This clonotype was seen a few times. The genes are TRBV9 and TRBJ2-5; 14 nucleotides agree with TRBD2. Germline CDR1 reads SGDLS; CDR2 reads YYNGEE. The ends lost 4 bases at V and 5 bases at J; junction bases unmatched: 7. The CDR3 loop spans 16 amino acids. The CDR3 DNA reads TGTGCCAGCAGCCCGGGGACTAGCGGGAGCGGTGAGACCCAGTACTTC. Translation: CASSPGTSGSGETQYF.

The chain has TRBV5-1 and TRBJ1-4; D not resolved. The germline V gene encodes CDR1 SGHRS and CDR2 YFSETQ. CDR3 length: 14 residues. V dropped 6 bases and J dropped 4 bases, with 13 bases sitting between them. The CDR3 is CASKVTQDNEKLFF. CDR3 coding DNA: TGCGCCAGCAAGGTGACGCAGGATAATGAAAAACTGTTTTTT.

This clonotype was recorded many times. The V call is TRBV18, the J call TRBJ2-2; D remains ambiguous. Germline V gene data show CDR1 as KGHSH and CDR2 as LQKENI. V lost 6 bases, J lost 1 base, and 9 bases lay in between. This CDR3 comprises 14 residues. The CDR3 nucleotides are TGTGCCAGCTCCTTCCTGGGGAACACCGGGGAGCTGTTTTTT. As protein: CASSFLGNTGELFF.

This clonotype was seen a handful of times. J is TRBJ2-7 and V is TRBV6-5; possibly TRBD1 for D (5 bases). In germline, CDR1 is MNHEY, CDR2 SVGAGI. The CDR3 extends over 13 amino acids. With 7 bases removed from V and 0 bases from J, the gap between germline ends came to 10 bases. CDR3 in DNA: TGTGCCAGCACACGACAGTACTCCTACGAGCAGTACTTC. It encodes CASTRQYSYEQYF.

The table lists this clonotype with a few counts. The chain recombines TRBV5-1 with TRBJ1-2; possible D gene TRBD1, 6 bases. Germline assignment: CDR1 SGHRS and CDR2 YFSETQ. Trimming took off 0 bases at V and 2 bases at J, with 8 bases between the two ends. The CDR3 extends over 14 amino acids. The DNA for the CDR3 is TGCGCCAGCAGCTTGGTGACAGGAAACTATGGCTACACCTTC. It encodes CASSLVTGNYGYTF.